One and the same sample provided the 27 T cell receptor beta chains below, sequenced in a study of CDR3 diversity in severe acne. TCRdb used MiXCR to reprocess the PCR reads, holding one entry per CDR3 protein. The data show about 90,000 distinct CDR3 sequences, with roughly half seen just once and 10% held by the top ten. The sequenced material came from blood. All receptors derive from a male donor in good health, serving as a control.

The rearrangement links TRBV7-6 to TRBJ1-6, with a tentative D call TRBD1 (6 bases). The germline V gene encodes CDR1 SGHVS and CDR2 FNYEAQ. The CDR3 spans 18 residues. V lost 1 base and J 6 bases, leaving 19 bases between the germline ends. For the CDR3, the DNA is TGTGCCAGCAGCTTAGGAGCGGGAGACGGGGGCGTTAATTCACCCCTCCACTTT. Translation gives CASSLGAGDGGVNSPLHF.

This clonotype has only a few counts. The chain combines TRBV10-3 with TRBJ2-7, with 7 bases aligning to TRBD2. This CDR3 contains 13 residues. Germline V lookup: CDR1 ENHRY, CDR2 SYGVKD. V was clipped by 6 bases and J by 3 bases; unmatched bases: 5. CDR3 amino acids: CAISQRGVYEQYF. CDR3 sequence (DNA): TGTGCCATCAGCCAGCGGGGCGTCTACGAGCAGTACTTC.

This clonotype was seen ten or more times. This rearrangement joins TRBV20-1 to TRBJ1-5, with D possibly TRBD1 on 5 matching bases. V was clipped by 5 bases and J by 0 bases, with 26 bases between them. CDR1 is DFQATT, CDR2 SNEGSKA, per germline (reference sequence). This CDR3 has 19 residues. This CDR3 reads CSAPRESRGIWSSNQPQHF. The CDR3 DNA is TGCAGTGCTCCGCGTGAGTCACGGGGGATCTGGAGTAGCAATCAGCCCCAGCATTTT.

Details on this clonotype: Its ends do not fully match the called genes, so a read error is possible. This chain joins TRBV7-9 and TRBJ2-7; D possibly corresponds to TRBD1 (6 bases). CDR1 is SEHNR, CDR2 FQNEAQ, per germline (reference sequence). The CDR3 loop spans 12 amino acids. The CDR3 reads CASSWDTYEQHF. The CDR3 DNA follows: TGTGCCAGCAGCTGGGACACCTACGAGCAGCACTTC.

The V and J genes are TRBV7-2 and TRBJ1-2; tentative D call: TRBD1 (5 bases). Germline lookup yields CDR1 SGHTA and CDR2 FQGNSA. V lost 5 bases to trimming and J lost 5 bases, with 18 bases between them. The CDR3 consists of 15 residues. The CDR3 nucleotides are TGTGCCAGCAGCGGGTTGAGGGGTTCGGGGTATGGCTACACCTTC. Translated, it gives CASSGLRGSGYGYTF.

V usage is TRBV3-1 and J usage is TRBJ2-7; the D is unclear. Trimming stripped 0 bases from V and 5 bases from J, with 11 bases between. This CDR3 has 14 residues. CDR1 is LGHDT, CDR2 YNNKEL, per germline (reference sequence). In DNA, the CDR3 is TGTGCCAGCAGCCAAGATCACGGGTCGGACGAGCAGTACTTC. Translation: CASSQDHGSDEQYF.

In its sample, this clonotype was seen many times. This chain's CDR3 is CAISVGETYQTGEQYF. CDR3 DNA: TGTGCCATCAGTGTGGGTGAGACCTACCAAACGGGGGAGCAGTACTTC. This chain uses TRBV10-3 with TRBJ2-7, with D tentatively TRBD2 (5 bases). The germline CDR1 and CDR2 sequences are ENHRY and SYGVKD. Trimming stripped 4 bases from V and 7 bases from J, with 23 bases between. This CDR3 has 16 residues.

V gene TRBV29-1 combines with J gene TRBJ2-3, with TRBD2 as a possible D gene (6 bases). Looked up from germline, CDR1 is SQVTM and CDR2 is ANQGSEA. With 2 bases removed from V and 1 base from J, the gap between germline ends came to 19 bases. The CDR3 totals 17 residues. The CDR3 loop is CSVENRRETLRTDTQYF. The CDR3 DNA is TGCAGCGTTGAAAATCGCCGGGAGACACTTCGCACAGATACGCAGTATTTT.

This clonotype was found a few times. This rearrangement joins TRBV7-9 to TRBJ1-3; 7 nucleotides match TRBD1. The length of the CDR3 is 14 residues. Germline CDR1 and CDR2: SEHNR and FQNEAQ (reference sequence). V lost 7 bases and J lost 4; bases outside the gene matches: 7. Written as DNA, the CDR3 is TGTGCCAGCAACAAGGGACAGTCGGGAAACACCATATATTTT. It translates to CASNKGQSGNTIYF.

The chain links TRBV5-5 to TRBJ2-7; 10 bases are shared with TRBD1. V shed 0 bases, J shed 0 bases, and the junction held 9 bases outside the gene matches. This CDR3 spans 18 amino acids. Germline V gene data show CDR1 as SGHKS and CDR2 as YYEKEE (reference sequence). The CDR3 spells CASSLGDRGLPSSYEQYF. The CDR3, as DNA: TGTGCCAGCAGCTTGGGGGACAGGGGTCTTCCTAGCTCCTACGAGCAGTACTTC.

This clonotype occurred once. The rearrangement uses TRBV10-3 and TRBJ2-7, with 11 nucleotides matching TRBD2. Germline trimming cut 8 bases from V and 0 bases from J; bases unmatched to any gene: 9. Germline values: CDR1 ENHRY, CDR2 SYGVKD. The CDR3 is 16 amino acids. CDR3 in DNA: TGTGCCATCGGAAAGGGACTAGCGGAAGTCTCCTACGAGCAGTACTTC. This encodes CAIGKGLAEVSYEQYF.

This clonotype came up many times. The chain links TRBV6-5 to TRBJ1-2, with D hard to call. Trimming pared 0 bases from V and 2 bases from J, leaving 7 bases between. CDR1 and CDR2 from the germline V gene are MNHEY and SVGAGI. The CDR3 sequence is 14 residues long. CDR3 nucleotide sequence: TGTGCCAGCAGTTACTCGGAAGGGAACTATGGCTACACCTTC. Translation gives CASSYSEGNYGYTF.

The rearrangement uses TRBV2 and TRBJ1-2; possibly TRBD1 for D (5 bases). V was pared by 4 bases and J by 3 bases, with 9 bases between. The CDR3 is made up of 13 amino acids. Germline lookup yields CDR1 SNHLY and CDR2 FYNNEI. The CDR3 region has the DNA TGTGCCAGCAGTGTCAGGGAGGACTATGGCTACACCTTC. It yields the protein CASSVREDYGYTF.

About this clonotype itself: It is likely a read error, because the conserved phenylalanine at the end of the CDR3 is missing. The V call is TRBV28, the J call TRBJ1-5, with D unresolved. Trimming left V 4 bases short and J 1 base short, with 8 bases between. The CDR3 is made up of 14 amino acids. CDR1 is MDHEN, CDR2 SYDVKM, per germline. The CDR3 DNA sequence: TGTGCCAGCAGTTCTGTCACAAGCAATCAGCCCCAGCATATT. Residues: CASSSVTSNQPQHI.

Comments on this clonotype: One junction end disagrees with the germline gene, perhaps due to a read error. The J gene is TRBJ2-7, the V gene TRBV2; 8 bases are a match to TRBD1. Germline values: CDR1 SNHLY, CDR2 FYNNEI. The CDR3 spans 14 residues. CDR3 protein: CASSDTGTGYGQYF. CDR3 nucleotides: TGTGCCAGCAGTGACACCGGGACAGGCTACGGGCAGTACTTC.

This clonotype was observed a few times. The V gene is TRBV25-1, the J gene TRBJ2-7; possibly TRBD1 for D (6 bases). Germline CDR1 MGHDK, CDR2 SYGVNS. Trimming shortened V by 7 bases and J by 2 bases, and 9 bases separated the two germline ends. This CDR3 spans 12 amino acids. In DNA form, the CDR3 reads TGTGCCAGCACCGGGACACCCTACGAGCAGTACTTC. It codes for CASTGTPYEQYF.

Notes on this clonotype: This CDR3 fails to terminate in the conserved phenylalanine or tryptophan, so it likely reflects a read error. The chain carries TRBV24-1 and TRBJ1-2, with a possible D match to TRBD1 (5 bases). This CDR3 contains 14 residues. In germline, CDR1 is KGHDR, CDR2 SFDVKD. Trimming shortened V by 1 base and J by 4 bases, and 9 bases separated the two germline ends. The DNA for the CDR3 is TGTGCCACCAGTGATTTAGGCAGGGCCTATGGCTACACCCTC. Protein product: CATSDLGRAYGYTL.

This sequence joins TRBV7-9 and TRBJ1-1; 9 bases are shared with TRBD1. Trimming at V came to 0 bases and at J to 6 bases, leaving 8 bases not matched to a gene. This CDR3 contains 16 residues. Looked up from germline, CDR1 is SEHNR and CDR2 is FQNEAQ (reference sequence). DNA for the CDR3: TGTGCCAGCAGCTTAGCGGGGACAGGGTCTGTCGCTGAAGCTTTCTTT. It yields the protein CASSLAGTGSVAEAFF.

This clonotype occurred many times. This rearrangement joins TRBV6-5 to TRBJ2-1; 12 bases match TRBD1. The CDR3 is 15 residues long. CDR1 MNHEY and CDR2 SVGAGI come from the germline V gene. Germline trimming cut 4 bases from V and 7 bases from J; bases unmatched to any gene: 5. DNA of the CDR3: TGTGCCAGCAGTTCCCGGGGACAGGGGGCGAATGAGCAGTTCTTC. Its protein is CASSSRGQGANEQFF.

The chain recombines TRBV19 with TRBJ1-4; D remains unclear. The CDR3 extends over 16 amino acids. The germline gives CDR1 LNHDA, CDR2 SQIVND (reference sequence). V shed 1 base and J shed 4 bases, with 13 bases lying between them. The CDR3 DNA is TGTGCCAGTAGTATAGGCGTCCTAACCCTTAATGAAAAACTGTTTTTT. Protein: CASSIGVLTLNEKLFF.

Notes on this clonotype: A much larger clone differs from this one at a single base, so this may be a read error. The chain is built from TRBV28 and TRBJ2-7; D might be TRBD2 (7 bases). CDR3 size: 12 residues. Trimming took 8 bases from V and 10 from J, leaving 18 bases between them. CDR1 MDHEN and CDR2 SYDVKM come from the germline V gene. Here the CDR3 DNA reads TGTGCCAGCTATACAGGGAGGGGCGATCAGTACTTC. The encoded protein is CASYTGRGDQYF.

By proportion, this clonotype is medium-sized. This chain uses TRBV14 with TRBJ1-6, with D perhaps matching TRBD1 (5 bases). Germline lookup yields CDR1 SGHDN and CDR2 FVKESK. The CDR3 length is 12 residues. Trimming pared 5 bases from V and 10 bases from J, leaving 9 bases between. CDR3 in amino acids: CASSGRASPLHF. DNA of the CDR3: TGTGCCAGCAGCGGCAGGGCCTCACCCCTCCACTTT.

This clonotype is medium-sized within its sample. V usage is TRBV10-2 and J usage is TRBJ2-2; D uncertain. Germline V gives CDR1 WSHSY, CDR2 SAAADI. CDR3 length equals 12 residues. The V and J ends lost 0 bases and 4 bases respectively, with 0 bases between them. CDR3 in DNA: TGCGCCAGCAGTGAGTCCACCGGGGAGCTGTTTTTT. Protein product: CASSESTGELFF.

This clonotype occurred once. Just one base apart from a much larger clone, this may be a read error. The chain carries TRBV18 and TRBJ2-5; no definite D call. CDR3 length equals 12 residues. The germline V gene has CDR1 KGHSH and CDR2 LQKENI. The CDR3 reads CASSPVRETRYF. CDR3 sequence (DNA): TGTGCCAGCTCACCAGTACGAGAGACCCGGTACTTC.

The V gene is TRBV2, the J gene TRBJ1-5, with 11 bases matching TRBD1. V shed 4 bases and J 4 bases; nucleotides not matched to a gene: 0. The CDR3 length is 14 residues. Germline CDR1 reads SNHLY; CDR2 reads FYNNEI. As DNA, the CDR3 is TGTGCCAGCAGTGGGGACAGGGGGAATCAGCCCCAGCATTTT. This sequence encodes CASSGDRGNQPQHF.

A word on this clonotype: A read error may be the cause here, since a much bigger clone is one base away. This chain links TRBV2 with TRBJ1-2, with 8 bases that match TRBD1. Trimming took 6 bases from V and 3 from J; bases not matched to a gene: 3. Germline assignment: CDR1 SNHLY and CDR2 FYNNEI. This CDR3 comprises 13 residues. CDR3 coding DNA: TGTGCCAGCAGGGACAGGGACGACTATGGCTACACCTTC. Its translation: CASRDRDDYGYTF.

The chain's CDR3 is CASSPSNGWPQHF. The CDR3 DNA sequence: TGCGCCAGCAGCCCCAGCAACGGTTGGCCCCAGCATTTT. V gene TRBV5-1 combines with J gene TRBJ1-5, with unresolved D. CDR1 SGHRS and CDR2 YFSETQ come from the germline V gene. CDR3 length: 13 residues. V was pared by 4 bases and J by 9 bases, with 14 bases between.